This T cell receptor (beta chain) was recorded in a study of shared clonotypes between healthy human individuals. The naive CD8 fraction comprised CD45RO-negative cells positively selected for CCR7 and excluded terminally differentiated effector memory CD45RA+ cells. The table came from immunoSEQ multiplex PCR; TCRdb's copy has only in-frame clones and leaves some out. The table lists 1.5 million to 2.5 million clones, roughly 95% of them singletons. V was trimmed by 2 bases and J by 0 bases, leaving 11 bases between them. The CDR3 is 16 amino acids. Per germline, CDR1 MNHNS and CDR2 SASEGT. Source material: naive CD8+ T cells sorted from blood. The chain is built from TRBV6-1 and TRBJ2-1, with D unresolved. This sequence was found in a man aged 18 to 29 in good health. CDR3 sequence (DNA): TGTGCCAGCAGTGAAATTGCACACGTCTCCTACAATGAGCAGTTCTTC. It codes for CASSEIAHVSYNEQFF.